This TCR beta chain was recorded in a study of glioma-infiltrating T cells. General study results and limits: Tissue-blood divergence was below expectation in non-neoplastic patients, above in gliomas. CDR3 overlap between tissue and blood was very small.

The germline V gene encodes CDR1 SGHTA and CDR2 FQGNSA. The CDR3 spans 13 residues. V was cut by 6 bases and J by 8 bases, with 16 bases left in between. TCR alpha and beta CDR3 regions were amplified from RNA using iRepertoire nested multiplex PCR. Tissue mRNA or PBMC total RNA, 100-400 ng, went into one-step reverse transcription and amplification. Using its own MiXCR run on the multiplex PCR reads, TCRdb lists one record per CDR3 protein. This sample has about 140,000 distinct CDR3 sequences, with around 40% found just once. Details on this clonotype: The target antigen is unknown.

The sequence was obtained from a human donor with low-grade glioma or glioblastoma, undergoing nonglioma brain surgery, or in good health (not recorded which). The source material was glioma tissue, nonneoplastic brain tissue, or PBMCs (not recorded which). The gene calls are TRBV7-2 and TRBJ1-2; the D gene is possibly TRBD1 (6 bases). For the CDR3, the DNA is TGTGCCAGCAGTCCAGGGGACCGGGAAGGCTACACCTTC. Amino acid sequence: CASSPGDREGYTF.